This T cell receptor beta chain was obtained from a study of shared clonotypes between healthy human individuals. Study-wide points: When compared with the clonotypes that were shared by all four sorted-subset donors, the non-shared clonotypes turned out to have lower generation probabilities. Memory subsets had estimated richness that was generally smaller than that of naive subsets.

Libraries were prepared by immunoSEQ multiplex PCR; TCRdb keeps only in-frame clonotypes and omits some of them. The sample comprises more than 850,000 clones, around 78% of which are singletons, and 0.52% rests with the top ten. Trimming removed 4 bases from V and 1 base from J; junction bases left unmatched: 3. There are 15 residues in the CDR3. Germline values: CDR1 MGHRA, CDR2 YSYEKL. With regard to this clone: Its specificity is unknown.

What was sequenced was memory CD4+ T cells from PBMCs. Specified subset: CD45RA-negative fraction. This clonotype was sampled from a young man in good health. Some clones in this sample may be carry-over from other donors' samples. The V gene is TRBV4-1, the J gene TRBJ2-4; 8 bases align to TRBD1. The CDR3 spells CASSPGQAAKNIQYF. In DNA, the CDR3 is TGCGCCAGCAGCCCGGGACAGGCGGCCAAAAACATTCAGTACTTC.